This T cell receptor (beta chain) is drawn from a study of CD8 T cells in Susac syndrome. This CDR3 spans 16 amino acids. V gave up 5 bases and J gave up 0 bases, with 11 bases separating them. Random hexamers were used to reverse transcribe the RNA input (roughly 0.5 to 1 ug). immunoSEQ multiplex PCR amplified TCR beta CDR3 across 54 Vbeta, 13 Jbeta. One entry per CDR3 protein results from TCRdb running MiXCR on the immunoSEQ multiplex PCR reads. The sample includes hundreds of thousands of distinct CDR3 sequences, approximately 95% of them seen just once. This clonotype was observed once. Sequencing used CD4+ T cells from PBMCs. The source is a human donor with multiple sclerosis. The chain employs TRBV12-3 or TRBV12-4 and TRBJ1-6; D not resolved. CDR3 in amino acids: CASSPGWSSYNSPLHF. CDR3 DNA sequence: TGTGCCAGCAGTCCAGGTTGGAGCTCCTATAATTCACCCCTCCACTTT.